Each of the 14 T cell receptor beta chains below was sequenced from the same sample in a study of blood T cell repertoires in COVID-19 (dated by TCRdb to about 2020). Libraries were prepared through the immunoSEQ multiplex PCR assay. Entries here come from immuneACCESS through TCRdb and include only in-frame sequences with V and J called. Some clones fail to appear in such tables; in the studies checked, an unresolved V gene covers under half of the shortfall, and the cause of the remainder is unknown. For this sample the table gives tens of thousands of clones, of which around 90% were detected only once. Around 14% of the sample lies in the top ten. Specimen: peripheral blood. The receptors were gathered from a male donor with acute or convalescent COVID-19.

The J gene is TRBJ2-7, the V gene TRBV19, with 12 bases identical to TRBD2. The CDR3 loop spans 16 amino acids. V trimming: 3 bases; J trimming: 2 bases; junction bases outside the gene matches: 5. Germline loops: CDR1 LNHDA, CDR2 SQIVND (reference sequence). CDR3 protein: CASSMRLAGDTYEQYF. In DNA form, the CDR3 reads TGTGCCAGTAGTATGCGACTAGCGGGGGACACCTACGAGCAGTACTTC. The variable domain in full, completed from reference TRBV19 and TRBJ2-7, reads DGGITQSPKYLFRKEGQNVTLSCEQNLNHDAMYWYRQDPGQGLRLIYYSQIVNDFQKGDIAEGYSVSREKKESFPLTVTSAQKNPTAFYLCASSMRLAGDTYEQYFGPGTRLTVT.

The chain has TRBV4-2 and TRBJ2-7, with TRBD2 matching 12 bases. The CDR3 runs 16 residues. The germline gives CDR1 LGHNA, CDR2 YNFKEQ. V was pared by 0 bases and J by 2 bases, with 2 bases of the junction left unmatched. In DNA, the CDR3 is TGTGCCAGCAGCCAAGATCCTAGCGGGGGGGCCTACGAGCAGTACTTC. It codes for CASSQDPSGGAYEQYF.

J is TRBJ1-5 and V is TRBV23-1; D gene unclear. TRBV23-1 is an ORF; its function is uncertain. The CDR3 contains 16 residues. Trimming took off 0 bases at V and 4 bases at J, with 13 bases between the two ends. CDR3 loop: CASSQSCQTGNQPQHF. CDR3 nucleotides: TGCGCCAGCAGTCAATCATGCCAGACGGGAAATCAGCCCCAGCATTTT.

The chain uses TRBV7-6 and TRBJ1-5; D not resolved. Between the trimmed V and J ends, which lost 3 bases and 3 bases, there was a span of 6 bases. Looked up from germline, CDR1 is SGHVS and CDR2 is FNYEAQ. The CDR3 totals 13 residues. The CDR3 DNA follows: TGTGCCAGCAGCTTTAATAACAATCAGCCCCAGCATTTT. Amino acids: CASSFNNNQPQHF.

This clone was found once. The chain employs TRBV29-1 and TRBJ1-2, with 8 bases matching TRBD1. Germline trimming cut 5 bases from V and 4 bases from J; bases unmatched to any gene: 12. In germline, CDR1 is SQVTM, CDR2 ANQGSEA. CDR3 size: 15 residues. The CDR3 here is CSVPSSGQGIYGYTF. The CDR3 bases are TGCAGCGTTCCCTCTTCCGGACAGGGCATCTATGGCTACACCTTC.

For the CDR3, the DNA is TGTGCCAGCAGCTTAGCGAGCGTGAACACTGAAGCTTTCTTT. Its translation: CASSLASVNTEAFF. This sequence joins TRBV7-6 and TRBJ1-1; D is unresolved. V was shortened by 0 bases and J by 0 bases, with 5 bases between the two germline ends. The germline V gene encodes CDR1 SGHVS and CDR2 FNYEAQ. The CDR3 is 14 amino acids.

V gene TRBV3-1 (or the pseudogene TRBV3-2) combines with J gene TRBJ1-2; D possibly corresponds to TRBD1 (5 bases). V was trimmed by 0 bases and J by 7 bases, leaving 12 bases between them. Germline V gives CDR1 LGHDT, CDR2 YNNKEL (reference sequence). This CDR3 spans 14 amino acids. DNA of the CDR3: TGTGCCAGCAGCCAAGATTTGACAGATCTTGGCTACACCTTC. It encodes CASSQDLTDLGYTF.

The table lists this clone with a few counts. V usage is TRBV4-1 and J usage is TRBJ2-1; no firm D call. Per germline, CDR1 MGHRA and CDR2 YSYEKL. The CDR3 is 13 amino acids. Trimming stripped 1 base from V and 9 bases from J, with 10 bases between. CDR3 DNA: TGCGCCAGCAGCCAAGGGCTAGTTAGTGAGCAGTTCTTC. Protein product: CASSQGLVSEQFF.

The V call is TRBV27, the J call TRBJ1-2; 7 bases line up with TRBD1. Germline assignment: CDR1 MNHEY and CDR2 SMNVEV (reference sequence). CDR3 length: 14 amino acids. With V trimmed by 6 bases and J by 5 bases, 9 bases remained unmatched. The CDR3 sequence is CASSPKQGRYGYTF. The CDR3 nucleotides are TGTGCCAGCAGCCCAAAACAGGGGAGATATGGCTACACCTTC.

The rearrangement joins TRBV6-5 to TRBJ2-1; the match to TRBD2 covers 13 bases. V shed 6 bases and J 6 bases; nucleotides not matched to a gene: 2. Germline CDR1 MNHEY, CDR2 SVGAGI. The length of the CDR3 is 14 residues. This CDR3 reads CASSGLAGVNEQFF. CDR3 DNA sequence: TGTGCCAGCAGCGGACTAGCGGGGGTCAATGAGCAGTTCTTC.

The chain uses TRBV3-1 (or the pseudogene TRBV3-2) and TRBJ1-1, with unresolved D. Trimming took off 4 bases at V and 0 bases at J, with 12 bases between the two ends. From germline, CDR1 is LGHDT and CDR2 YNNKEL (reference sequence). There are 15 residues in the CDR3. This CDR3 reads CASSRGEGMNTEAFF. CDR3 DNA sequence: TGTGCCAGCAGCCGTGGGGAGGGAATGAACACTGAAGCTTTCTTT.

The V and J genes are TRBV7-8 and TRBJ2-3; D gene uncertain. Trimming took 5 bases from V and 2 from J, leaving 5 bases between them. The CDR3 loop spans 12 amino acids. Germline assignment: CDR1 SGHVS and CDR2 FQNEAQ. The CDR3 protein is CASSRLTDTQYF. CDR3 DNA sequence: TGTGCCAGCAGCCGCCTCACAGATACGCAGTATTTT.

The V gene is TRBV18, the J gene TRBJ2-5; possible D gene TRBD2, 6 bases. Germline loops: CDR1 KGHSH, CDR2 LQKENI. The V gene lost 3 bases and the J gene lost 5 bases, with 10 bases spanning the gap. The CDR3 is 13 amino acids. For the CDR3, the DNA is TGTGCCAGCTCACCTTCTAGCGTGGAGACCCAGTACTTC. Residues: CASSPSSVETQYF.

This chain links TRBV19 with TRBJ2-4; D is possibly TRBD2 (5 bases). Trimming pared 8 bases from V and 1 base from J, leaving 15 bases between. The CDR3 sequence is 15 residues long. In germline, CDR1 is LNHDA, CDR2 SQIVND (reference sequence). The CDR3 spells CASAKGDFAKNIQYF. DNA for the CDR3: TGTGCCAGTGCTAAGGGAGACTTCGCCAAAAACATTCAGTACTTC. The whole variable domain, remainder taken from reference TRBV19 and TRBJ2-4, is DGGITQSPKYLFRKEGQNVTLSCEQNLNHDAMYWYRQDPGQGLRLIYYSQIVNDFQKGDIAEGYSVSREKKESFPLTVTSAQKNPTAFYLCASAKGDFAKNIQYFGAGTRLSVL.